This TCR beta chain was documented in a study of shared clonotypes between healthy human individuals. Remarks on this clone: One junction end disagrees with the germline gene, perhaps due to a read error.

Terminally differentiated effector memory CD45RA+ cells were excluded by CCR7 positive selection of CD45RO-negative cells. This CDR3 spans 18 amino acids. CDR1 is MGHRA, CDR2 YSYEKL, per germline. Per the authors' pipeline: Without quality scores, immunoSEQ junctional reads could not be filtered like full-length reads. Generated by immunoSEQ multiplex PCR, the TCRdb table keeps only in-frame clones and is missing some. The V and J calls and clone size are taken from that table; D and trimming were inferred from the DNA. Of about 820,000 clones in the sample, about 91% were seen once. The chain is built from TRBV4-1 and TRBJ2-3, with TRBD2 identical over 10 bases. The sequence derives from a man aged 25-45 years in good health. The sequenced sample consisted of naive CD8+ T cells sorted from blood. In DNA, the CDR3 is TGCGCCAGCAGCCGTCACCCGGGACTAGCGAGTTACACAGATACGCAGTGTTTT. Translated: CASSRHPGLASYTDTQCF.